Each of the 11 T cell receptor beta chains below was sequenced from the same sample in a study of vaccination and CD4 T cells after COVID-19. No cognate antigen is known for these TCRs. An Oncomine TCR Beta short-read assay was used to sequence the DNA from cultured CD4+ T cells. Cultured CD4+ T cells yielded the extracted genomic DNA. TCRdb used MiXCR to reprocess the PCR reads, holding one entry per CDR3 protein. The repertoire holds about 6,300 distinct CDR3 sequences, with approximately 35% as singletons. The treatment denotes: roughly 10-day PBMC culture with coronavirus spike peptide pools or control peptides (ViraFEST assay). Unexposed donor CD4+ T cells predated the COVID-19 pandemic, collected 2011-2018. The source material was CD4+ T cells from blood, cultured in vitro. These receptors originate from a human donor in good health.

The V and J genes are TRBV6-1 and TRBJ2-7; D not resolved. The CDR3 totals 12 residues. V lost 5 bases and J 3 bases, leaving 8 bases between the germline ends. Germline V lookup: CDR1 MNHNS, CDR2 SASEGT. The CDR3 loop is CASSQHSYEQYF. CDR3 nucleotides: TGTGCCAGCAGTCAACATAGCTACGAGCAGTACTTC.

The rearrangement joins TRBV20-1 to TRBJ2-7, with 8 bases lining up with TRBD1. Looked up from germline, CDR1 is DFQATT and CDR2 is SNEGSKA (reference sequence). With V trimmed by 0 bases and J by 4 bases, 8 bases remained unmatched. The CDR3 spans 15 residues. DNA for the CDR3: TGCAGTGCTAGAGATAGGACAGGGTGGGCGTACGAGCAGTACTTC. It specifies CSARDRTGWAYEQYF.

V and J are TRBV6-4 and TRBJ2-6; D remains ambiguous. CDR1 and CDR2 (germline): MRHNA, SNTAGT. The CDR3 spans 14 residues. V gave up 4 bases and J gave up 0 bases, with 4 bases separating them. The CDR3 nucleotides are TGTGCCAGCAGTGCCAGCTCTGGGGCCAACGTCCTGACTTTC. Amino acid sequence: CASSASSGANVLTF.

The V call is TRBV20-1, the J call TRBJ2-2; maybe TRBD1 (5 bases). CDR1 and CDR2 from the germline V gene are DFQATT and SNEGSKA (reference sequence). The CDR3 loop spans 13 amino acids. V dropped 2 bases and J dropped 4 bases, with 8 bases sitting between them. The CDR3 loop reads CSARRGSTGELFF. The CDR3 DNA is TGCAGTGCTAGAAGGGGATCCACCGGGGAGCTGTTTTTT.

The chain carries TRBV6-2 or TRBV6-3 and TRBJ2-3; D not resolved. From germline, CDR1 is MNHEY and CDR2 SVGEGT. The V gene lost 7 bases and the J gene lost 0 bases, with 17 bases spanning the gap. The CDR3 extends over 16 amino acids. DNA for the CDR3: TGTGCCAGCACCGTGGCTTGGGCCTCCAGCACAGATACGCAGTATTTT. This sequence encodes CASTVAWASSTDTQYF.

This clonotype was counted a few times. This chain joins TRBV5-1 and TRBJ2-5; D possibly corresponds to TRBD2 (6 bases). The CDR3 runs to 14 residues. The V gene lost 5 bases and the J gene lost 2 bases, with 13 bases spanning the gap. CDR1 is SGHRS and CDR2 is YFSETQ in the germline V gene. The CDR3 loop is CASSWGGEQETQYF. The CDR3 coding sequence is TGCGCCAGCAGTTGGGGCGGGGAACAAGAGACCCAGTACTTC.

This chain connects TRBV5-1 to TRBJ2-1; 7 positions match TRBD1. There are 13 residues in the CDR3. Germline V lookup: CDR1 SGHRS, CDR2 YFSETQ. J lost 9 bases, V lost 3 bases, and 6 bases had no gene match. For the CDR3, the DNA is TGCGCCAGCAGCTCCGACCCAGGGGGTGAGCAGTTCTTC. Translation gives CASSSDPGGEQFF.

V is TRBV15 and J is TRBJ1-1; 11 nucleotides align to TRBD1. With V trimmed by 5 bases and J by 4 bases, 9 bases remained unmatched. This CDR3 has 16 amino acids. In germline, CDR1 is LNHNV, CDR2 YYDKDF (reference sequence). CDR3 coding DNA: TGTGCCACCAGCCGTATGACCGGGACAGGGGGCACTGAAGCTTTCTTT. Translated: CATSRMTGTGGTEAFF. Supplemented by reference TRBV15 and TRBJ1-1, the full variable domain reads DAMVIQNPRYQVTQFGKPVTLSCSQTLNHNVMYWYQQKSSQAPKLLFHYYDKDFNNEADTPDNFQSRRPNTSFCFLDIRSPGLGDTAMYLCATSRMTGTGGTEAFFGQGTRLTVV.

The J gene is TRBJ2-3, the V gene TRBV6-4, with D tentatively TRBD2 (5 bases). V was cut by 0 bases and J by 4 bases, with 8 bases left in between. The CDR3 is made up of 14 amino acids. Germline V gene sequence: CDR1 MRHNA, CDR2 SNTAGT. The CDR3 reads CASSDSEGSDTQYF. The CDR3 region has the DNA TGTGCCAGCAGTGACTCAGAGGGCTCAGATACGCAGTATTTT.

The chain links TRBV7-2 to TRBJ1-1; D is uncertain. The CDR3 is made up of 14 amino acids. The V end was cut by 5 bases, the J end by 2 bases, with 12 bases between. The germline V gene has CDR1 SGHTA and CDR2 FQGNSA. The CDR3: CASSLSRSNTEAFF. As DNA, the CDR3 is TGTGCCAGCAGCCTATCTCGGAGTAACACTGAAGCTTTCTTT.

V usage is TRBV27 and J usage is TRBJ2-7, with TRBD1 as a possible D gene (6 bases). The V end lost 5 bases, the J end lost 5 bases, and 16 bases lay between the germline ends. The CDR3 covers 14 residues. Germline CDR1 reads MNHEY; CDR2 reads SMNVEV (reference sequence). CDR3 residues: CASSPITGSDEQYF. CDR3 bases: TGTGCCAGCAGTCCCATAACAGGGTCTGACGAGCAGTACTTC.